This T cell receptor (beta chain) was recorded in a study of blood T cell repertoires in COVID-19. Study-level information: Researchers got acute and convalescent COVID-19 samples from the United States, Italy and Spain. Nucleic acid was either cDNA or gDNA, and it came from T cells, B-cell-depleted T cells, or PBMCs.

In the authors' workflow: Reference gene primer amplification gave nucleated cell count estimates. Clones were sequenced by immunoSEQ multiplex PCR, and TCRdb holds only the in-frame ones, with some missing. That table is the source of V, J and clone size, and D and trimming were worked out from the DNA. Here the sample spans fewer than 400,000 clones, roughly nine tenths being singletons. This CDR3 has 14 amino acids. V was pared by 3 bases and J by 6 bases, with 13 bases between. Germline V gene lookup returns CDR1 MNHNS and CDR2 SASEGT. Sequencing was done on a sample of peripheral blood. The rearrangement uses TRBV6-1 and TRBJ2-3; D perhaps matches TRBD1 (5 bases). The sequence derives from a woman in her twenties or thirties with COVID-19, enrolled during active disease. CDR3 sequence: CASSDGRAGDTQYF. Here the CDR3 DNA reads TGTGCCAGCAGTGACGGCAGGGCCGGCGATACGCAGTATTTT.